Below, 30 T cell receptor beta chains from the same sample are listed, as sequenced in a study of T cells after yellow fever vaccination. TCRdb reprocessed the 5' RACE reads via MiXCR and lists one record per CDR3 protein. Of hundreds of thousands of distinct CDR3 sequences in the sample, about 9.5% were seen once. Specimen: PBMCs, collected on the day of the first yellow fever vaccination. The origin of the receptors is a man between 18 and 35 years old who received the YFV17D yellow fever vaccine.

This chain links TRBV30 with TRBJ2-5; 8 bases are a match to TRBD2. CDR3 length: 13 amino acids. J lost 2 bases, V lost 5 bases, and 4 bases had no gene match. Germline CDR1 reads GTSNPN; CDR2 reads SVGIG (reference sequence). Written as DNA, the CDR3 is TGTGCCTGGGGCGGGGGGCCGCAAGAGACCCAGTACTTC. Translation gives CAWGGGPQETQYF. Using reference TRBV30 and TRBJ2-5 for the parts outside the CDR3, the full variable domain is SQTIHQWPATLVQPVGSPLSLECTVEGTSNPNLYWYRQAAGRGLQLLFYSVGIGQISSEVPQNLSASRPQDRQFILSSKKLLLSDSGFYLCAWGGGPQETQYFGPGTRLLVL.

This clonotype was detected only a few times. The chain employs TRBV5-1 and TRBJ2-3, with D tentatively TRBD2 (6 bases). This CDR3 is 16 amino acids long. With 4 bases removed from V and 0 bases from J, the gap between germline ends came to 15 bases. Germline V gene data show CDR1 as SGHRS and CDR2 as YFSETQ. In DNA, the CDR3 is TGCGCCAGCAGCCCCCCTCTAGCGTCAAGCACAGATACGCAGTATTTT. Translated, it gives CASSPPLASSTDTQYF.

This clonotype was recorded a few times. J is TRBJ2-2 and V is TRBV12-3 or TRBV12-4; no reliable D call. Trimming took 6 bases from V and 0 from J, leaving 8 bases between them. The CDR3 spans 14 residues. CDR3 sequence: CASRYHSNTGELFF. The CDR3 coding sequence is TGTGCCAGCAGGTACCATTCGAACACCGGGGAGCTGTTTTTT.

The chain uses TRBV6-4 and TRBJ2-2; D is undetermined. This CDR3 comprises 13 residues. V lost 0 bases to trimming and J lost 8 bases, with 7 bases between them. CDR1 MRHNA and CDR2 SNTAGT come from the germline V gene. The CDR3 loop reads CASSDSIEGELFF. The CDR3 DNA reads TGTGCCAGCAGTGACTCGATTGAGGGGGAGCTGTTTTTT.

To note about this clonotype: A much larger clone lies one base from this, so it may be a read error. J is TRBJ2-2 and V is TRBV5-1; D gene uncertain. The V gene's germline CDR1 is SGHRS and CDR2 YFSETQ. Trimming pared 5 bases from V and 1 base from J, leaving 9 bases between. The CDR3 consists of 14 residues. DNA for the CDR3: TGCGCCAGCAGAGATGATGTGAACACCGGGGAGCTGTTTTTT. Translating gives CASRDDVNTGELFF.

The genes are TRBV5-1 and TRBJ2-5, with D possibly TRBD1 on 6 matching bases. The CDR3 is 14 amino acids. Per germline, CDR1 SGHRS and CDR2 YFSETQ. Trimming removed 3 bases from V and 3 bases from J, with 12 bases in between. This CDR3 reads CASSSQNREETQYF. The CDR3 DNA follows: TGCGCCAGCAGCTCCCAGAACAGGGAAGAGACCCAGTACTTC.

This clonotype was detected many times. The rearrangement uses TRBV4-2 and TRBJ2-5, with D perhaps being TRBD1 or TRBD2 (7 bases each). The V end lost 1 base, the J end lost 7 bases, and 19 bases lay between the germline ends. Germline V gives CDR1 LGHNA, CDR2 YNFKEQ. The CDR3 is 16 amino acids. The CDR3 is CASSQGGAGGGWTQYF. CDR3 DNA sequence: TGTGCCAGCAGCCAAGGAGGGGCAGGGGGGGGATGGACCCAGTACTTC.

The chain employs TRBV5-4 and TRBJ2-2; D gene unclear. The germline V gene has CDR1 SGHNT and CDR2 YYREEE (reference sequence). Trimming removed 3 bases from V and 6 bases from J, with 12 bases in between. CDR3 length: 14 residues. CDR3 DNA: TGTGCCAGCAGCTCGGGCACCAGGCCCGGGGAGCTGTTTTTT. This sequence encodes CASSSGTRPGELFF.

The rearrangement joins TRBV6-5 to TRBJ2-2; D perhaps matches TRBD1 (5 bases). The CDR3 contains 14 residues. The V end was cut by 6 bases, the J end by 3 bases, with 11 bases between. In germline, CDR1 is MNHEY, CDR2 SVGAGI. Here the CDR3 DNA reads TGTGCCAGCAGGGTGACAGATTACACCGGGGAGCTGTTTTTT. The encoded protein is CASRVTDYTGELFF.

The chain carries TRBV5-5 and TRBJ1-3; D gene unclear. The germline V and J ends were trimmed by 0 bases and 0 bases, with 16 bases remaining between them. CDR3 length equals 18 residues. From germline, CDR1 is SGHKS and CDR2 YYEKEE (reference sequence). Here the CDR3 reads CASSLAPGEPSSGNTIYF. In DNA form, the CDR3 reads TGTGCCAGCAGCTTGGCCCCAGGAGAGCCGAGCTCTGGAAACACCATATATTTT.

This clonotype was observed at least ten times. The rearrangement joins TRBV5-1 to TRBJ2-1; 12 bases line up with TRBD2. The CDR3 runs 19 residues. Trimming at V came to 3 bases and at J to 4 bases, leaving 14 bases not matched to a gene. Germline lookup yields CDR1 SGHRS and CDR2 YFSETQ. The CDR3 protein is CASSWGSSGGAGGYNEQFF. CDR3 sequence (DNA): TGCGCCAGCAGCTGGGGATCTAGCGGGGGGGCCGGTGGATACAATGAGCAGTTCTTC.

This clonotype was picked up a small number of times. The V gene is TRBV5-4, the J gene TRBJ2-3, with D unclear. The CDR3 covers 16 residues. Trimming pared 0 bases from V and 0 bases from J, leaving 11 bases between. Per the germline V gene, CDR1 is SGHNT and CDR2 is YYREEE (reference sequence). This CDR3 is CASSLVYSPSTDTQYF. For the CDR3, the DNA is TGTGCCAGCAGCTTGGTTTACAGCCCGAGCACAGATACGCAGTATTTT.

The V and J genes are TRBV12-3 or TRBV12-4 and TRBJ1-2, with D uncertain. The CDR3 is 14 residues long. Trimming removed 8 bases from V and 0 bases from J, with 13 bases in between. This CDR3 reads CASVGRLTNYGYTF. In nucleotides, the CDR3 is TGTGCCAGCGTCGGCCGACTAACTAACTATGGCTACACCTTC.

DNA of the CDR3: TGTGCCAGCAGTTCCGGGACAGGGCTGTCCGAGCAGTACTTC. Translating it yields CASSSGTGLSEQYF. This rearrangement joins TRBV6-2 or TRBV6-3 to TRBJ2-7; 9 positions match TRBD1. Trimming at V came to 4 bases and at J to 6 bases, leaving 7 bases not matched to a gene. The CDR3 runs 14 residues. The germline CDR1 and CDR2 sequences are MNHEY and SVGEGT.

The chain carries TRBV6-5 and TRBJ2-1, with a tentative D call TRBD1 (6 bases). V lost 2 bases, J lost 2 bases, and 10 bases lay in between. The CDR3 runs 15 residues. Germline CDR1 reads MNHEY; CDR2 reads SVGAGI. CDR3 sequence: CASSYGAGAYNEQFF. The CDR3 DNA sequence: TGTGCCAGCAGTTACGGGGCAGGGGCCTACAATGAGCAGTTCTTC.

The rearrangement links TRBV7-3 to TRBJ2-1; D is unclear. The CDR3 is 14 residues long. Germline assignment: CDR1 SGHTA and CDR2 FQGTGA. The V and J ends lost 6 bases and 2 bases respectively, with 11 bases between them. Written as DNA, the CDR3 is TGTGCCAGCAGTGAGGACCTTACCTACAATGAGCAGTTCTTC. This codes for CASSEDLTYNEQFF.

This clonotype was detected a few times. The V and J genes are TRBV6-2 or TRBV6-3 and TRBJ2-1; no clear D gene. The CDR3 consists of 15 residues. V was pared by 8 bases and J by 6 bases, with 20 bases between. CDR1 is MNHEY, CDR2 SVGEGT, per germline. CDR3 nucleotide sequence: TGTGCCAGCTCTTTCGCCTTACAGATGATCAATGAGCAGTTCTTC. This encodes CASSFALQMINEQFF.

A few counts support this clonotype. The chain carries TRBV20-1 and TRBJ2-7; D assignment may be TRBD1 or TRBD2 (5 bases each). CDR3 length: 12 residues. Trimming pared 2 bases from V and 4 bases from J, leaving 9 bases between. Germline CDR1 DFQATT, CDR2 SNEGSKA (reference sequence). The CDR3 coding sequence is TGCAGTGCTAGAAAGGGACCTTACGAGCAGTACGTC. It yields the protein CSARKGPYEQYV.

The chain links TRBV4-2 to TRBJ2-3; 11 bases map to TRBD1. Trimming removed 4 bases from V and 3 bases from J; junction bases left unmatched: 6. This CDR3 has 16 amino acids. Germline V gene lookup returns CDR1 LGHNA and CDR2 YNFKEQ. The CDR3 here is CASSRGQGASTDTQYF. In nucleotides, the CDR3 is TGTGCCAGCAGCCGCGGACAGGGGGCAAGTACAGATACGCAGTATTTT.

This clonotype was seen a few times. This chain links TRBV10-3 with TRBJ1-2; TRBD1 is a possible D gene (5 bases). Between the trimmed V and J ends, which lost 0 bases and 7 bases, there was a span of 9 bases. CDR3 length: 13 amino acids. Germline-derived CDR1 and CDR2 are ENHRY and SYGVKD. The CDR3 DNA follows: TGTGCCATCAGTGAGTCTGGGGGAGGTGGCTACACCTTC. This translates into CAISESGGGGYTF.

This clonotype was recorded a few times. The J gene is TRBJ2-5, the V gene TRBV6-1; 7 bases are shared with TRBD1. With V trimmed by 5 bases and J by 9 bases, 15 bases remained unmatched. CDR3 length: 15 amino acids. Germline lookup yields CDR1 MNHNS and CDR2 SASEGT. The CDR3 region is CASSTPRDSSRAQYF. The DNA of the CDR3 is TGTGCCAGCAGTACGCCCCGGGACAGTTCAAGGGCCCAGTACTTC.

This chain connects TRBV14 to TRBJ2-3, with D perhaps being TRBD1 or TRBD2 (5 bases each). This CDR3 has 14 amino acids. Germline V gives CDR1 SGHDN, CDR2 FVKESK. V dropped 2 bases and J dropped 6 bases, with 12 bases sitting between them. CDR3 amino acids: CASSQQGPWDTQYF. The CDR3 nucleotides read TGTGCCAGCAGCCAACAGGGACCCTGGGATACGCAGTATTTT.

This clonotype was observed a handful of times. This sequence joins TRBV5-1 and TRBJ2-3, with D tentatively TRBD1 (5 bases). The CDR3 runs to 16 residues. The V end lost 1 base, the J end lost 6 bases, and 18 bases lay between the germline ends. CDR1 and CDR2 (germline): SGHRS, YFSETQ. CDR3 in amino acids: CASSLTTREGTDTQYF. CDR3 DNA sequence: TGCGCCAGCAGCTTGACCACCAGGGAAGGTACGGATACGCAGTATTTT. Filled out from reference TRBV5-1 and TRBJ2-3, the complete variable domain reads KAGVTQTPRYLIKTRGQQVTLSCSPISGHRSVSWYQQTPGQGLQFLFEYFSETQRNKGNFPGRFSGRQFSNSRSEMNVSTLELGDSALYLCASSLTTREGTDTQYFGPGTRLTVL.

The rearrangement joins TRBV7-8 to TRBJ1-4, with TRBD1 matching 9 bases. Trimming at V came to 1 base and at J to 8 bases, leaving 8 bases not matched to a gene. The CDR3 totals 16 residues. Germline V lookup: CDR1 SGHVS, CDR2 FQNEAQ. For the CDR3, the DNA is TGTGCCAGCAGCTTAGTACCCGGACAGGGGTGGGAAAAACTGTTTTTT. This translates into CASSLVPGQGWEKLFF. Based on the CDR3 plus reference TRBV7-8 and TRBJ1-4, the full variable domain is GAGVSQSPRYKVAKRGQDVALRCDPISGHVSLFWYQQALGQGPEFLTYFQNEAQLDKSGLPSDRFFAERPEGSVSTLKIQRTQQEDSAVYLCASSLVPGQGWEKLFFGSGTQLSVL.

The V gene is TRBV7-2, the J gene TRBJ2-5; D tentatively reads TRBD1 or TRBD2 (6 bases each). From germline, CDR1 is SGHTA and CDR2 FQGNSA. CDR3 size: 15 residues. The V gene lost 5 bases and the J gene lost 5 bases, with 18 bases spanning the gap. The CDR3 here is CASSGGTNARETQYF. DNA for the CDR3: TGTGCCAGCAGCGGAGGGACAAACGCAAGGGAGACCCAGTACTTC.

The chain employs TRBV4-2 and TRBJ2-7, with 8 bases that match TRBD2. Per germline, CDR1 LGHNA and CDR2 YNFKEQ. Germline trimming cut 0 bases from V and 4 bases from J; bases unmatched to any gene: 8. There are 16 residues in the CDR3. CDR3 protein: CASSQDLGGGTYEQYF. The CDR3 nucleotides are TGTGCCAGCAGCCAAGATCTGGGCGGGGGGACTTACGAGCAGTACTTC.

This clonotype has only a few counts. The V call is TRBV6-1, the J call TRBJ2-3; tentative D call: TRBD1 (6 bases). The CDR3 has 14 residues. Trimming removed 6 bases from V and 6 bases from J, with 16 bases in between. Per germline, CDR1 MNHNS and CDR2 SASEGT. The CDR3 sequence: CASSQGQFRDTQYF. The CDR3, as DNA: TGTGCCAGCAGCCAAGGACAGTTCAGGGATACGCAGTATTTT.

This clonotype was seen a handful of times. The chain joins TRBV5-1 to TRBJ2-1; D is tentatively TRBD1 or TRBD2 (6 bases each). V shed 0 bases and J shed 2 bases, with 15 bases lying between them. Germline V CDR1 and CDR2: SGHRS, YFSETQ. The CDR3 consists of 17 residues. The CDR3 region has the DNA TGCGCCAGCAGCTTGGGGACGGGGGCGGTCACCTACAATGAGCAGTTCTTC. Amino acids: CASSLGTGAVTYNEQFF. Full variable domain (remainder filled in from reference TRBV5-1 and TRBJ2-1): KAGVTQTPRYLIKTRGQQVTLSCSPISGHRSVSWYQQTPGQGLQFLFEYFSETQRNKGNFPGRFSGRQFSNSRSEMNVSTLELGDSALYLCASSLGTGAVTYNEQFFGPGTRLTVL.

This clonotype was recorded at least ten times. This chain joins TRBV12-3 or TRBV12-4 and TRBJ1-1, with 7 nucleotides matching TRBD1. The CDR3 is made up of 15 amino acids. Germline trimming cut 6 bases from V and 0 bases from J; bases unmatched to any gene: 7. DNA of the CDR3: TGTGCCAGCAGACCATCGACAGGGATGAACACTGAAGCTTTCTTT. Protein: CASRPSTGMNTEAFF.

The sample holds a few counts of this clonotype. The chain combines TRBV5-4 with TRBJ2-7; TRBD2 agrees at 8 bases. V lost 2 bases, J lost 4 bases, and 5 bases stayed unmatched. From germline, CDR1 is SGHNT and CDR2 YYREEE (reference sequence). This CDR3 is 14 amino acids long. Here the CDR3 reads CASSFAGGSYEQYV. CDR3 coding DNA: TGTGCCAGCAGCTTCGCGGGGGGATCTTACGAGCAGTACGTC.